Included here is one T cell receptor beta chain sequence, with context. With V trimmed by 4 bases and J by 7 bases, 7 bases remained unmatched. Germline V CDR1 and CDR2: LGHNA, YNFKEQ. The CDR3 has 14 amino acids. The data originate from a study of T cells in Graves' hyperthyroidism and ophthalmopathy. Using RNA transcripts as the source, TCR beta CDR3 regions were amplified. First-round RT-PCR targeting the TCR CDR3 was performed with the HTBI primer set. TCRdb re-called the multiplex PCR reads through MiXCR, storing one row per CDR3 protein. The table records hundreds of thousands of distinct CDR3 sequences, less than 25% of them present only once.

Sequenced sample: blood. This receptor was identified in a man younger than 45 with Graves' ophthalmopathy. V and J are TRBV4-2 and TRBJ2-1, with 7 nucleotides matching TRBD1. CDR3 sequence: CASSPYSGQNEQFF. The CDR3, as DNA: TGTGCCAGCAGCCCTTATTCGGGACAGAATGAGCAGTTCTTC.